Listed here are 19 T cell receptor beta chains from one sample, sequenced in a study of control samples from healthy donors and cancer patients. The table came from immunoSEQ multiplex PCR; TCRdb's copy has only in-frame clones and leaves some out. This sample has about 410,000 clones, with approximately 92% found just once. Sequenced: PBMCs. These receptors all stem from a middle-aged man with head and neck cancer.

As for this clone: This sample includes further DNA sequences coding for the same CDR3. The chain links TRBV28 to TRBJ1-5; 10 nucleotides match TRBD1. The CDR3 spans 15 residues. Trimming cost V 2 bases and J 2 bases; bases outside gene matches: 0. The germline V gene encodes CDR1 MDHEN and CDR2 SYDVKM. The CDR3 DNA is TGTGCCAGCAGTTTAGGGACAGGGGGCAATCAGCCCCAGCATTTT. Protein sequence: CASSLGTGGNQPQHF.

The V and J genes are TRBV11-3 and TRBJ2-2; 13 bases are a match to TRBD2. With 5 bases clipped from V and 4 bases from J, the junction kept 13 bases outside the gene matches. CDR1 SGHNT and CDR2 YENEEA come from the germline V gene. This CDR3 has 19 amino acids. The CDR3 DNA reads TGTGCCAGCAGCCGACAAACCGGGACTAGCGGGACGGGCACCGGGGAGCTGTTTTTT. Protein product: CASSRQTGTSGTGTGELFF.

The chain is built from TRBV28 and TRBJ1-4, with unresolved D. The germline V and J ends were trimmed by 5 bases and 5 bases, with 18 bases remaining between them. CDR1 is MDHEN and CDR2 is SYDVKM in the germline V gene. CDR3 length equals 16 residues. CDR3: CASSPTPQLMNEKLFF. The CDR3 DNA reads TGTGCCAGCAGTCCGACTCCGCAACTGATGAATGAAAAACTGTTTTTT.

This clone was seen a single time. The chain links TRBV28 to TRBJ2-5; the match to TRBD1 covers 10 bases. This CDR3 has 16 residues. Germline values: CDR1 MDHEN, CDR2 SYDVKM. Trimming cost V 3 bases and J 4 bases; bases outside gene matches: 8. CDR3 nucleotides: TGTGCCAGCAGTTTTTCCGGGACAGGGGAGGCAGAGACCCAGTACTTC. It yields the protein CASSFSGTGEAETQYF.

The chain combines TRBV5-6 with TRBJ1-2; 7 bases fit TRBD1. V dropped 0 bases and J dropped 6; count of bases not matched to a gene: 8. The germline V gene has CDR1 SGHDT and CDR2 YYEEEE. The CDR3 contains 15 residues. CDR3 bases: TGTGCCAGCAGCTTGGGCACAGGGGTTCGTAATGGCTACACCTTC. It translates to CASSLGTGVRNGYTF.

This clone has just a few counts. The rearrangement links TRBV19 to TRBJ2-3; TRBD2 matches 8 bases. V lost 3 bases and J lost 5; bases outside the gene matches: 16. Germline V lookup: CDR1 LNHDA, CDR2 SQIVND (reference sequence). The CDR3 sequence is 18 residues long. In DNA, the CDR3 is TGTGCCAGTAGTATTTTCCCGCTTCAGCGGGAGTTTGGAGATACGCAGTATTTT. It is translated as CASSIFPLQREFGDTQYF.

The gene calls are TRBV18 and TRBJ2-2; 10 bases match TRBD2. Trimming took 0 bases from V and 3 from J; bases not matched to a gene: 4. The V gene's germline CDR1 is KGHSH and CDR2 LQKENI. There are 17 residues in the CDR3. CDR3 bases: TGTGCCAGCTCACCACCGGTACTAGCGGGGCACACCGGGGAGCTGTTTTTT. Translation gives CASSPPVLAGHTGELFF.

The chain has TRBV10-1 and TRBJ2-3; TRBD1 aligns across 8 bases. Germline assignment: CDR1 WNHNN and CDR2 SYGVQD (reference sequence). The CDR3 covers 18 residues. V lost 2 bases, J lost 5 bases, and 15 bases stayed unmatched. The CDR3 DNA reads as TGCGCCAGCAGTGAGGAGGCGCCCGGGACAGGCTTTCGAGATACGCAGTATTTT. The encoded protein is CASSEEAPGTGFRDTQYF.

Concerning this clone itself: An end of the junction differs from the germline gene, which may be a read error. The chain uses TRBV7-7 and TRBJ2-5, with 9 nucleotides matching TRBD2. The CDR3 has 17 amino acids. Germline V gene sequence: CDR1 SSHAT, CDR2 FNYEAQ (reference sequence). The CDR3 reads CASSLISALAGSKTQYF. CDR3 DNA sequence: TGTGCTAGCAGCTTAATTTCTGCCCTAGCGGGATCTAAGACCCAGTACTTC.

This chain joins TRBV19 and TRBJ1-6, with TRBD1 as a possible D gene (5 bases). Germline V gene lookup returns CDR1 LNHDA and CDR2 SQIVND (reference sequence). This CDR3 region has 15 residues. Trimming removed 3 bases from V and 4 bases from J, with 10 bases in between. CDR3 sequence: CASSMVGPYNSPLHF. The CDR3 coding sequence is TGTGCCAGTAGTATGGTGGGACCGTATAATTCACCCCTCCACTTT.

This chain joins TRBV24-1 and TRBJ2-2; 7 bases agree with TRBD1. The germline V gene has CDR1 KGHDR and CDR2 SFDVKD. After removal of 8 bases from V and 2 bases from J, the junction contained 4 bases not matched to a gene. CDR3 length: 14 amino acids. The CDR3 DNA sequence: TGTGCCACCACCGGGACAGCCAACACCGGGGAGCTGTTTTTT. As protein: CATTGTANTGELFF.

This rearrangement joins TRBV5-1 to TRBJ1-2; no reliable D call. Germline V gene data show CDR1 as SGHRS and CDR2 as YFSETQ. This CDR3 is 15 amino acids long. The germline V and J ends were trimmed by 0 bases and 3 bases, with 12 bases remaining between them. In DNA, the CDR3 is TGCGCCAGCAGCTTGGTTTCAGCCGTAGACTATGGCTACACCTTC. Translated, it gives CASSLVSAVDYGYTF.

The chain joins TRBV6-6 to TRBJ1-3, with 10 bases matching TRBD1. CDR1 is MNHNY and CDR2 is SVGAGI in the germline V gene (reference sequence). The V and J ends lost 5 bases and 8 bases, in that order; junction bases with no gene match: 6. The CDR3 runs 14 residues. CDR3 in DNA: TGTGCCAGCAGTCTGACAGGGGGCGTAGACACCATATATTTT. It is translated as CASSLTGGVDTIYF.

The rearrangement joins TRBV11-2 to TRBJ2-7; D may be TRBD1 or TRBD2 (8 bases each). V shed 5 bases and J shed 3 bases, with 23 bases lying between them. The CDR3 has 17 residues. Per germline, CDR1 SGHAT and CDR2 FQNNGV. In DNA, the CDR3 is TGTGCCAGCAGCCCGACGCGGGGGGACAGGCTATACTACGAGCAGTACTTC. The encoded protein is CASSPTRGDRLYYEQYF.

The V and J genes are TRBV4-1 and TRBJ2-1, with D maybe TRBD1 (6 bases). Trimming took off 0 bases at V and 5 bases at J, with 11 bases between the two ends. Germline values: CDR1 MGHRA, CDR2 YSYEKL. CDR3 length: 15 residues. The CDR3 coding sequence is TGCGCCAGCAGCCAAGATCCCGGACAGAACAATGAGCAGTTCTTC. Residues: CASSQDPGQNNEQFF.

The gene calls are TRBV7-8 and TRBJ1-5; a possible D gene is TRBD1 (5 bases). Per the germline V gene, CDR1 is SGHVS and CDR2 is FQNEAQ. V lost 1 base, J lost 0 bases, and 19 bases lay in between. CDR3 length: 19 residues. The CDR3, as DNA: TGTGCCAGCAGCTTAGGGGGGATAGGTGGGGTTCTTAGCAATCAGCCCCAGCATTTT. Protein sequence: CASSLGGIGGVLSNQPQHF. The whole variable domain, filled in from reference TRBV7-8 and TRBJ1-5, reads GAGVSQSPRYKVAKRGQDVALRCDPISGHVSLFWYQQALGQGPEFLTYFQNEAQLDKSGLPSDRFFAERPEGSVSTLKIQRTQQEDSAVYLCASSLGGIGGVLSNQPQHFGDGTRLSIL.

This clone occurred once. V gene TRBV12-3 or TRBV12-4 combines with J gene TRBJ1-1; D uncertain. Trimming stripped 2 bases from V and 1 base from J, with 5 bases between. The CDR3 is 13 amino acids. CDR3 protein: CASSLSQNTEAFF. The DNA for the CDR3 is TGTGCCAGCAGTTTAAGCCAGAACACTGAAGCTTTCTTT.

This chain links TRBV5-4 with TRBJ2-3; a possible D gene is TRBD1 (5 bases). CDR3 length: 15 residues. Germline V CDR1 and CDR2: SGHNT, YYREEE (reference sequence). Trimming took 0 bases from V and 2 from J, leaving 10 bases between them. CDR3 loop: CASSLVKGNTDTQYF. The CDR3 DNA follows: TGTGCCAGCAGCTTGGTTAAGGGGAACACAGATACGCAGTATTTT.

This clone appeared a single time. This chain connects TRBV19 to TRBJ1-2; 8 bases are a match to TRBD1. The CDR3 totals 12 residues. J gave up 3 bases and V 7 bases, and 1 base lay outside the gene matches. The germline CDR1 and CDR2 sequences are LNHDA and SQIVND (reference sequence). The CDR3 region has the DNA TGTGCCAGTACAGGGGGCTACTATGGCTACACCTTC. This gives the protein CASTGGYYGYTF.